A selection of T cell receptor beta chains follows, all from one sample in a study of T cell repertoires in cytomegalovirus infection. These receptors' targets are unknown. Via MiXCR, TCRdb re-called the reads, giving one row per CDR3 protein. The top ten clones hold around an eighth of a sample with 900,000 to 950,000 distinct CDR3 sequences, roughly 30% of them seen once. Material: cultured CD8+ T cells from PBMCs, obtained from culture after CMV antigen stimulation. These TCRs come from a human donor in good health (CMV status not recorded). Some clones in this sample may be carry-over from other donors' samples. CDR3s include the opening cysteine and the closing phenylalanine or tryptophan. The D gene is left open where the match is weak. Not every row has a clone size; where given, it reads once, few, many or a size class.

v_gene,d_gene,j_gene,abundance,CDR3aa,CDR3nt
TRBV7-2,NA,TRBJ1-1,NA,CASSQRRGPSNTEAFF,TGTGCCAGCAGCCAACGTCGAGGGCCCTCGAACACTGAAGCTTTCTTT
TRBV27,NA,TRBJ2-5,NA,CASSLVMGQETQYF,TGTGCCAGCAGTTTAGTAATGGGACAAGAGACCCAGTACTTC
TRBV12-3/TRBV12-4,NA,TRBJ1-2,NA,CASFPEGHLSLNYGYTF,TGTGCCAGCTTCCCTGAAGGACATCTATCCCTTAACTATGGCTACACCTTC
TRBV20-1,TRBD1,TRBJ2-5,NA,CSATAGTGWLGQYLETQYF,TGCAGTGCTACCGCGGGGACAGGATGGCTGGGCCAATATCTGGAGACCCAGTACTTC
TRBV5-1,TRBD1,TRBJ1-1,NA,CASSPRDLGTVWTEAFF,TGCGCCAGCAGTCCCAGGGACCTCGGGACAGTCTGGACTGAAGCTTTCTTT
TRBV6-5,NA,TRBJ1-2,NA,CASSYSALWFEGTDSYTGYTF,TGTGCCAGCAGTTACTCTGCCCTTTGGTTTGAGGGCACCGACTCCTATACTGGCTACACCTTC
TRBV27,NA,TRBJ2-7,few,CASGRGGGALEQYF,TGTGCCAGCGGGAGGGGGGGAGGAGCACTCGAGCAGTACTTC
TRBV24-1,NA,TRBJ2-3,NA,CATSAGRVTDTQYF,TGTGCCACCAGTGCGGGCAGGGTTACGGATACGCAGTATTTT
TRBV7-2,TRBD1,TRBJ1-5,few,CASSLVGGGSNQPQHF,TGTGCCAGCAGCTTAGTTGGAGGGGGCTCCAATCAGCCCCAGCATTTT
TRBV19,NA,TRBJ2-2,NA,CASSSNTGLGELFF,TGTGCCAGTAGTTCAAATACAGGCCTCGGGGAGCTGTTTTTT
TRBV13,NA,TRBJ2-4,NA,CASSSRALAKNIQYF,TGTGCCAGCAGTTCCCGGGCCTTAGCCAAAAACATTCAGTACTTC
TRBV2,NA,TRBJ2-2,NA,CASTLITGELFF,TGTGCCAGCACCTTGATCACCGGGGAGCTGTTTTTT
TRBV6-1,NA,TRBJ1-1,once,CASMEGYTEAFF,TGTGCCAGCATGGAGGGTTACACTGAAGCTTTCTTT
TRBV12-3/TRBV12-4,NA,TRBJ2-6,few,CASSDTVLTF,TGTGCCAGCAGCGACACAGTCCTGACTTTC
TRBV7-2,TRBD1,TRBJ2-1,many,CASSLIGTGRYNEQFF,TGTGCCAGCAGCTTAATCGGGACAGGTCGTTACAATGAGCAGTTCTTC
TRBV19,NA,TRBJ1-1,NA,CASSMKGRTEAFF,TGTGCCAGTAGTATGAAGGGGCGCACTGAAGCTTTCTTT
TRBV10-3,TRBD1,TRBJ1-2,once,CTISEDRGHGYTF,TGTACCATCAGTGAAGACAGGGGGCATGGCTACACCTTC
TRBV7-2,TRBD1,TRBJ1-2,many,CASSRGQGRSGYTF,TGTGCCAGCAGCCGCGGACAGGGCCGATCTGGCTACACCTTC
TRBV6-5,NA,TRBJ1-1,NA,CASSTWTAGRNTEAFF,TGTGCCAGCAGTACCTGGACAGCCGGGCGGAACACTGAAGCTTTCTTT
TRBV19,NA,TRBJ2-2,NA,CASSSTRGHTGELFF,TGTGCCAGTAGCTCAACGCGGGGTCACACCGGGGAGCTGTTTTTT
TRBV19,TRBD2,TRBJ2-1,NA,CASNSPVRSGTSYNEQFF,TGTGCCAGTAACTCACCCGTCAGGTCAGGGACTAGCTACAATGAGCAGTTCTTC
TRBV2,TRBD2,TRBJ2-3,NA,CASSGSRTASGATYTQYF,TGTGCCAGCAGTGGATCCCGGACGGCTAGCGGGGCAACGTATACGCAGTATTTT
TRBV7-9,NA,TRBJ2-3,many,CASSPPVLKQYF,TGTGCCAGCAGCCCCCCGGTTCTTAAGCAGTATTTT
TRBV10-3,NA,TRBJ2-2,NA,CAISPDGELFF,TGTGCCATCAGTCCGGACGGGGAGCTGTTTTTT
TRBV10-3,TRBD2,TRBJ2-1,NA,CAISVSGGYNNEQFF,TGTGCCATCAGTGTTAGCGGGGGCTACAACAATGAGCAGTTCTTC
TRBV7-6,NA,TRBJ2-1,many,CASSLSTGNSYNEQFF,TGTGCCAGCAGCTTATCAACAGGGAACTCCTACAATGAGCAGTTCTTC
TRBV6-5,NA,TRBJ2-7,NA,CASSPSNSHERYF,TGTGCCAGCAGCCCATCTAATTCCCACGAGCGGTACTTC